What follows is one T cell receptor beta chain and its context. This clone was recorded once. The clone's antigen remains unknown. One base away there is no much larger clone; base qualities are not given. Genomic DNA was used for TRB sequencing, which was performed with the immunoSEQ assay at survey resolution or with the hsTCRB kit. In the paper's pipeline: The immunoSEQ software was used for initial read processing, and the LymphoSeq R package was used for repertoire analyses. Clonality was computed as 1 minus normalized Shannon entropy; Gini coefficient was also calculated for each TRB dataset. Phenotypes of unsorted samples were inferred by mapping TRB sequences from sorted subsets of the recipient or donor onto unsorted samples of the same recipient. As stored in TCRdb, this immuneACCESS dataset retains in-frame rearrangements with V and J assigned. A fraction of the clones does not appear; measured against another copy, unresolved V genes explain less than half of the discrepancy, and the remainder lacks a known reason. Clonal size and the V and J genes are those of that table, whereas D and trimming came from the DNA. For this sample there are about 16,000 clones; 85% to 95% appear just once. 0.27% of the sample lies in the top ten.

Viable CD3+CD4+ or CD3+CD8+ cells that were CCR7+CD45RA+CD45RO-CD95-CD27+CD28+ were defined as naive T cells. Related bone marrow donors provided peripheral blood samples on the day of marrow donation. Peripheral blood and bone marrow mononuclear cells were isolated by Ficoll-Hypaque density centrifugation and cryopreserved. CD4+ and CD8+ T cells, including naive and memory subsets, were sorted by FACS using a FACSAria II. The data are from a study of T cells after posttransplantation cyclophosphamide (dated by TCRdb to the mid-2010s). Study-wide context: Using TRB sequencing, the study followed how the T cell repertoire rebuilt after myeloablative bone marrow transplantation with posttransplantation cyclophosphamide given as GVHD prophylaxis. Antigen receptor sequencing covered samples from roughly 35 PTCy-treated patients and about 17 of their related bone marrow donors. TRB sequencing was performed on blood from all 35 or so PTCy patients with 1-year posttransplant specimens. TRB sequencing was also done on up to about 3 additional blood samples from 2 to 5.2 years after transplant in 3 patients, and on pretransplant blood from a handful of patients. Because TRA and TRB clonality correlated tightly in roughly nine samples, later TCR analyses were limited to TRB. Public TRB sequences were queried against a database of over 3,600 sequences associated with responses to pathogens, tumor antigens, self-antigens and alloantigens. Broad study findings and their caveats: The TRB repertoires of T cells infiltrating skin or the GI tract showed only limited overlap with the TRB repertoires found in blood. Donor-recipient similarity was low at 1-2 months but increased during the first year, and donor CD8+ memory clones often dominated later blood repertoires. Across the approximately 48 patients, TRB clonality was highly associated with recipient CMV seropositivity and CMV reactivation, and diversity with PTCy was similar to that in the CNI/methotrexate controls.

According to the germline V gene, CDR1 reads SGHTA and CDR2 reads FQGNSA. Taken from cysteine to phenylalanine, the CDR3 has 15 residues. Only the CDR3 part of the read is kept: 45 bases, read in frame from the first base. V sheds 2 bases and J sheds 0 bases, leaving 8 bases between their ends. The sequenced sample was naive CD4+ T cells sorted from blood. The chain couples TRBV7-2 to TRBJ1-3, with a weak D call of TRBD1 (5 bases match). The sequence was collected from a woman aged 50 to 65 in good health and a related stem cell transplant donor. The DNA reads as follows: TGTGCCAGCAGCTTAAGGGGAAGCTCTGGAAACACCATATATTTT. It translates to CASSLRGSSGNTIYF.